A single sample is the source of the 13 T cell receptor beta chains below, sequenced in a study of CD8+ T cells in alopecia areata. Extracted RNA was reverse transcribed, and the resulting cDNA served as sequencing template. Repertoires were generated with immunoSEQ multiplex PCR, while TCRdb's copy carries only in-frame clones and drops some. The sample has 75,000 to 100,000 clones, about 40% seen once. The sequencing input was CD4+ T cells sorted from blood. These receptor sequences come from a human donor with alopecia areata.

The V gene is TRBV5-1, the J gene TRBJ1-2; perhaps TRBD1 as D (6 bases). This CDR3 has 13 amino acids. From germline, CDR1 is SGHRS and CDR2 YFSETQ. Trimming pared 4 bases from V and 3 bases from J, leaving 10 bases between. CDR3 sequence (DNA): TGCGCCAGCAGCGTGACAGGAGACTATGGCTACACCTTC. This encodes CASSVTGDYGYTF.

CDR3 nucleotide sequence: TGCGCCAGCAGTGAAGGGTTACAGGTGTCCTACGAGCAGTACTTC. It codes for CASSEGLQVSYEQYF. The chain carries TRBV10-2 and TRBJ2-7; D possibly corresponds to TRBD1 (5 bases). Germline V lookup: CDR1 WSHSY, CDR2 SAAADI. Trimming left V 3 bases short and J 1 base short, with 13 bases between. The CDR3 sequence is 15 residues long.

The chain is built from TRBV6-5 and TRBJ2-3; 7 bases match TRBD1. This CDR3 has 15 amino acids. Germline CDR1 and CDR2: MNHEY and SVGAGI. With 6 bases clipped from V and 2 bases from J, the junction kept 8 bases outside the gene matches. Written as DNA, the CDR3 is TGTGCCAGCAGGCAGACAGGGATGTACACAGATACGCAGTATTTT. Its protein product is CASRQTGMYTDTQYF.

This chain links TRBV7-3 with TRBJ2-6, with 8 bases lining up with TRBD1. V trimming: 1 base; J trimming: 0 bases; junction bases outside the gene matches: 5. The CDR3 runs to 18 residues. CDR1 and CDR2 (germline): SGHTA, FQGTGA. The DNA for the CDR3 is TGTGCCAGCAGCTTAATCCCAGGGGGCCCCTCTGGGGCCAACGTCCTGACTTTC. Translating it yields CASSLIPGGPSGANVLTF.

V and J are TRBV4-1 and TRBJ2-2; 10 bases agree with TRBD1. Germline CDR1 and CDR2: MGHRA and YSYEKL. Trimming took 4 bases from V and 0 from J; bases not matched to a gene: 11. The CDR3 is 19 residues long. CDR3 bases: TGCGCCAGCAGCCCTAAAGTCCCGGGACAGGGGTCGAACACCGGGGAGCTGTTTTTT. Translating gives CASSPKVPGQGSNTGELFF.

The chain carries TRBV11-2 and TRBJ1-2; the D is unclear. This CDR3 contains 12 residues. The V gene lost 5 bases and the J gene lost 5 bases, with 9 bases spanning the gap. CDR1 and CDR2 (germline): SGHAT, FQNNGV. This CDR3 is CASSPGGYGYTF. The CDR3 DNA sequence: TGTGCCAGCAGCCCAGGAGGGTATGGCTACACCTTC.

The V gene is TRBV20-1, the J gene TRBJ2-7; D is unresolved. V gave up 6 bases and J gave up 4 bases, with 10 bases separating them. CDR3 length: 11 amino acids. Per the germline V gene, CDR1 is DFQATT and CDR2 is SNEGSKA (reference sequence). The CDR3 spells CSAEKIYEQYF. Here the CDR3 DNA reads TGCAGTGCAGAAAAGATTTACGAGCAGTACTTC.

The V and J genes are TRBV5-1 and TRBJ2-2, with a possible D match to TRBD1 (6 bases). The CDR3 sequence is 17 residues long. The V end lost 4 bases, the J end lost 5 bases, and 21 bases lay between the germline ends. Germline values: CDR1 SGHRS, CDR2 YFSETQ. DNA for the CDR3: TGCGCCAGCAGCAAGGGACAACCATCTGGGCGAACCGGGGAGCTGTTTTTT. Translated, it gives CASSKGQPSGRTGELFF.

This chain joins TRBV7-9 and TRBJ2-1; TRBD2 agrees at 12 bases. The V and J ends lost 5 bases and 10 bases, in that order; junction bases with no gene match: 9. CDR1 is SEHNR and CDR2 is FQNEAQ in the germline V gene (reference sequence). This CDR3 is built from 15 residues. CDR3 coding DNA: TGTGCCAGCAGCCCGCGACTAGCGGGAGAGTCGGAGCAGTTCTTC. This gives the protein CASSPRLAGESEQFF.

This chain links TRBV30 with TRBJ1-2; D is uncertain. Germline-derived CDR1 and CDR2 are GTSNPN and SVGIG (reference sequence). Deletions cut 0 bases from V and 6 bases from J, with 20 bases between. The CDR3 extends over 16 amino acids. CDR3 sequence reads: CAWSVMVRVSSDGYTF. The CDR3 DNA is TGTGCCTGGAGTGTAATGGTCCGCGTATCATCGGATGGCTACACCTTC.

This clone has a handful of counts. This sequence joins TRBV7-2 and TRBJ2-2; 8 nucleotides align to TRBD1. V lost 4 bases to trimming and J lost 7 bases; unmatched junction nucleotides: 8. In germline, CDR1 is SGHTA, CDR2 FQGNSA. This CDR3 spans 15 amino acids. The CDR3 spells CASSSTGVVGGELFF. The DNA for the CDR3 is TGTGCCAGCAGCTCGACAGGGGTAGTCGGCGGGGAGCTGTTTTTT. The whole variable domain, remainder taken from reference TRBV7-2 and TRBJ2-2, is GAGVSQSPSNKVTEKGKDVELRCDPISGHTALYWYRQSLGQGLEFLIYFQGNSAPDKSGLPSDRFSAERTGGSVSTLTIQRTQQEDSAVYLCASSSTGVVGGELFFGEGSRLTVL.

The chain combines TRBV30 with TRBJ2-1, with TRBD2 matching 7 bases. J lost 9 bases, V lost 4 bases, and 15 bases had no gene match. Germline lookup yields CDR1 GTSNPN and CDR2 SVGIG (reference sequence). The CDR3 runs to 15 residues. CDR3 protein: CAWIIRGGYVSEQFF. The CDR3 nucleotides are TGTGCCTGGATAATCCGCGGGGGTTATGTGAGTGAGCAGTTCTTC.

This chain uses TRBV2 with TRBJ1-4; D not certain. The CDR3 length is 14 residues. The V gene lost 8 bases and the J gene lost 2 bases, with 12 bases spanning the gap. Germline V gene data show CDR1 as SNHLY and CDR2 as FYNNEI. Here the CDR3 DNA reads TGTGCCAGCGGCCACAGAATCACTAATGAAAAACTGTTTTTT. Amino acids: CASGHRITNEKLFF.